This T cell receptor (beta chain) was sequenced for a study of beta chain features in type 1 diabetes. Concerning this clone itself: Its matching antigen is unknown.

Expressed TCRB transcripts were sequenced, since all the RNA that had been isolated was reverse transcribed. Sequenced by immunoSEQ multiplex PCR; TCRdb stores in-frame clones only, minus some. This table holds 300,000 to 350,000 clones, 15% to 20% found once. The V gene's germline CDR1 is SNHLY and CDR2 FYNNEI. The CDR3 length is 13 residues. The ends were cut back, 5 bases at V and 6 bases at J, with 10 bases in the middle. A single heparinised draw of about 100 mL on average was taken per donor. Points from the study as a whole: The study found moderately but significantly shorter TCRB CDR3s in all four CD4+ subsets of Type 1 diabetes patients. Patients with type 1 diabetes showed fewer VDJ junction insertions and more deletions.

The clonotype comes from a woman under 30 in good health. The specimen sequenced was naive CD4+ T cells from blood. V usage is TRBV2 and J usage is TRBJ2-2; no clear D gene. Here the CDR3 reads CASSRRVPGELFF. CDR3 nucleotides: TGTGCCAGCAGTCGCCGGGTGCCCGGGGAGCTGTTTTTT.